One T cell receptor (beta chain) is described in this entry. This CDR3 region has 17 residues. V dropped 2 bases and J dropped 5; count of bases not matched to a gene: 13. The germline V gene has CDR1 SQVTM and CDR2 ANQGSEA. This sample is drawn from a study of STAT5B mutations in CD4+ large granular lymphocyte leukemia. Measured with immunoSEQ multiplex PCR; TCRdb has only the in-frame clones, and not every one. Altogether approximately 32,000 clones are present, 65% to 70% being singletons, with the ten largest covering approximately 2.7%. This TCR came from a human donor in good health. Sequencing was performed on CD4+ T cells from blood buffy coats. This chain connects TRBV29-1 to TRBJ2-2; 8 nucleotides align to TRBD1. For the CDR3, the DNA is TGCAGCGTTGAATCCCCACCCCGGACAGGGAGGACCGGGGAGCTGTTTTTT. It yields the protein CSVESPPRTGRTGELFF.